The source of this TCR beta chain is a study of blood T cell repertoires in COVID-19. Study-wide context: In each case, the material was cDNA or gDNA derived from T cells, B-cell-depleted T cells, or PBMCs.

Sequenced by immunoSEQ multiplex PCR; TCRdb stores in-frame clones only, minus some. The sample records 250,000 to 300,000 clones, approximately 86% being singletons. Unmatched junction bases numbered 9, after V lost 6 bases and J lost 5 bases. Germline V lookup: CDR1 MNHEY, CDR2 SVGAGI. The CDR3 covers 15 residues. The chain combines TRBV6-5 with TRBJ2-3, with 9 bases identical to TRBD2. The clonotype was recovered from a woman in her 30s with acute or convalescent COVID-19. What was sequenced was peripheral blood. The chain's CDR3 is CASRLAGARLDTQYF. In nucleotides, the CDR3 is TGTGCCAGCAGACTAGCGGGCGCCCGTTTAGATACGCAGTATTTT.